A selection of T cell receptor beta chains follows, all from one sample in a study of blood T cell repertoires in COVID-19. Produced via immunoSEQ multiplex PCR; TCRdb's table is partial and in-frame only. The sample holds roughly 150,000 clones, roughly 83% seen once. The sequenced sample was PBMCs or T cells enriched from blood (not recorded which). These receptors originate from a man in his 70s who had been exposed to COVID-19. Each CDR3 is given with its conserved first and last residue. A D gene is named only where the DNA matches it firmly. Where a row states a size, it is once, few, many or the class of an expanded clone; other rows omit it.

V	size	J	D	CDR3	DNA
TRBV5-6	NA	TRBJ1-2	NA	CASSRISPQYGYTF	TGTGCCAGCAGTAGAATAAGTCCGCAATATGGCTACACCTTC
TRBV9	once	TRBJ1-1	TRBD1	CASSPRQGMTTEAFF	TGTGCCAGCAGCCCACGACAGGGGATGACGACTGAAGCTTTCTTT
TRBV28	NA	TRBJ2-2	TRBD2	CASRRSGRNTGELFF	TGTGCCAGCCGGCGTAGCGGGAGAAACACCGGGGAGCTGTTTTTT
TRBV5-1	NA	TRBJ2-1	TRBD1	CASRGTGPYNEQFF	TGCGCCAGCAGGGGGACAGGGCCTTACAATGAGCAGTTCTTC
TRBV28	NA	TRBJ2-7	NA	CASSYSGTYEQYF	TGTGCCAGCAGTTATTCAGGGACCTACGAGCAGTACTTC
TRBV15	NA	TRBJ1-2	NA	CATSRDRGGSNYGYTF	TGTGCCACCAGCAGAGATAGGGGGGGTTCTAACTATGGCTACACCTTC
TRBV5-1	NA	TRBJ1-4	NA	CASRGASGNEKLFF	TGCGCCAGCAGGGGGGCGTCGGGAAATGAAAAACTGTTTTTT
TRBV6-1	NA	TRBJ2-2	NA	CASSDGRLPGELFF	TGTGCCAGCAGTGATGGGCGTCTTCCCGGGGAGCTGTTTTTT
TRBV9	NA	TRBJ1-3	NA	CASSSDTSSGNTIYF	TGTGCCAGCAGCTCCGACACTAGCTCTGGAAACACCATATATTTT
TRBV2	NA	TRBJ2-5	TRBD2	CASSRTSGGEETQYF	TGTGCCAGCAGCAGGACTAGCGGGGGGGAAGAGACCCAGTACTTC
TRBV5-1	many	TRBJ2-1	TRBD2	CASGGAYNEQFF	TGCGCCAGCGGGGGGGCCTACAATGAGCAGTTCTTC
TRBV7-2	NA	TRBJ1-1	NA	CASSPTIGAEAFF	TGTGCCAGCAGTCCTACCATTGGTGCTGAAGCTTTCTTT
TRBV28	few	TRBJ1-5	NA	CASSYSGSNQPQHF	TGTGCCAGCAGTTATTCGGGGAGCAATCAGCCCCAGCATTTT
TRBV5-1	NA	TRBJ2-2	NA	CASSYRGGLDPGELFF	TGCGCCAGCAGCTACCGAGGCGGGTTAGATCCCGGGGAGCTGTTTTTT
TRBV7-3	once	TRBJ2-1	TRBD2	CASSLYASGGPNDNEQFF	TGTGCCAGCAGCTTATATGCTAGCGGGGGACCAAACGACAATGAGCAGTTCTTC
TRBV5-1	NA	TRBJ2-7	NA	CASSLGRGGIYEQYF	TGCGCCAGCAGCTTGGGGCGGGGTGGAATCTACGAGCAGTACTTC
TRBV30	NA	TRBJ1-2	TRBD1	CASGTGTTSNYGYTF	TGTGCCTCCGGGACAGGTACCACTTCTAACTATGGCTACACCTTC
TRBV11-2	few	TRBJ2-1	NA	CASSLEPSSYNEQFF	TGTGCCAGCAGCTTAGAGCCGAGCTCCTACAATGAGCAGTTCTTC
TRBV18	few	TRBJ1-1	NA	CASSPATPNTEAFF	TGTGCCAGCTCTCCTGCTACCCCTAACACTGAAGCTTTCTTT
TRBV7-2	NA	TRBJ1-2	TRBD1	CASSLGGGTGNRLGYGYTF	TGTGCCAGCAGCTTAGGTGGGGGGACAGGGAATCGGTTGGGGTATGGCTACACCTTC
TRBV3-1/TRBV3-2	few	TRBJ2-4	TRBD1	CASSRQGAKNIQYF	TGTGCCAGCAGCCGACAGGGGGCCAAAAACATTCAGTACTTC
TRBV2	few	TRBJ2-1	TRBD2	CAVQREAYNEQFF	TGTGCCGTCCAGCGGGAGGCCTACAATGAGCAGTTCTTC
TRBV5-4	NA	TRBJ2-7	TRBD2	CASSLEPSGSRSYEQYF	TGTGCCAGCAGCTTGGAACCTAGCGGGAGTAGGTCCTACGAGCAGTACTTC
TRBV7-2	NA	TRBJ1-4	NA	CASSLASGAEKLFF	TGTGCCAGCAGCTTAGCTTCCGGTGCCGAAAAACTGTTTTTT
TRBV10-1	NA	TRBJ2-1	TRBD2	CASRDGTSGVDEQFF	TGCGCCAGCAGAGACGGGACTAGCGGGGTAGATGAGCAGTTCTTC
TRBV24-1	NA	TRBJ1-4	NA	CATSDSTEVGKLFF	TGTGCCACCAGTGATTCGACCGAGGTAGGAAAACTGTTTTTT
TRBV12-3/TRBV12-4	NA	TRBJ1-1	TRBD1	CASSQGGNTEAFF	TGTGCCAGCAGCCAGGGGGGGAACACTGAAGCTTTCTTT
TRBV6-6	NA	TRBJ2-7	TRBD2	CASKGGQESYEQYF	TGTGCCAGCAAGGGAGGGCAGGAGTCCTACGAGCAGTACTTC
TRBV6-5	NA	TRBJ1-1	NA	CASSYSSRNTEAFF	TGTGCCAGCAGTTACTCGAGTCGGAACACTGAAGCTTTCTTT
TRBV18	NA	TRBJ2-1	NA	CASSPETILDLNEQFF	TGTGCCAGCTCACCTGAGACTATCCTGGACCTCAATGAGCAGTTCTTC
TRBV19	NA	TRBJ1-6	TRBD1	CASSTRDRGTYNSPLHF	TGTGCCAGTAGTACACGGGACAGGGGGACCTATAATTCACCCCTCCACTTT
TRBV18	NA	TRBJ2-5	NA	CASSPGVQETQYF	TGTGCCAGCTCACCAGGAGTTCAAGAGACCCAGTACTTC
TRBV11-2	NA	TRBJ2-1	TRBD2	CASSLVAGVGGEQFF	TGTGCCAGCAGCTTAGTAGCGGGAGTGGGCGGTGAGCAGTTCTTC
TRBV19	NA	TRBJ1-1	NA	CASSIANRYTEAFF	TGTGCCAGTAGTATAGCGAACCGGTACACTGAAGCTTTCTTT
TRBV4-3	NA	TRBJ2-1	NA	CASSQDRSLGTTYNEQFF	TGCGCCAGCAGCCAAGACCGCTCCCTAGGGACAACCTACAATGAGCAGTTCTTC
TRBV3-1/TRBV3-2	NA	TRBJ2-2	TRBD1	CASSQGLGPRDRDGSGGELFF	TGTGCCAGCAGCCAAGGTCTCGGGCCCCGGGACAGGGATGGGAGTGGAGGGGAGCTGTTTTTT
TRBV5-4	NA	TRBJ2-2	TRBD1	CASSQGQGYTGELFF	TGTGCCAGCAGCCAGGGACAGGGGTACACCGGGGAGCTGTTTTTT
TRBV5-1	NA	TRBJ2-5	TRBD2	CASSVSGVQETQYF	TGCGCCAGCAGCGTTAGCGGGGTCCAAGAGACCCAGTACTTC
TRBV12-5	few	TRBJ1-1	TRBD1	CASGLADTGGWDTEAFF	TGTGCTAGTGGTTTGGCGGACACAGGGGGGTGGGACACTGAAGCTTTCTTT
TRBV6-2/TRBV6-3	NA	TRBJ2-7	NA	CASSSGGEQYF	TGTGCCAGCAGTTCCGGAGGGGAGCAGTACTTC
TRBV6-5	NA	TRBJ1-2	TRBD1	CASSYSRQGARGGYTF	TGTGCCAGCAGTTACTCCCGACAGGGGGCTCGGGGTGGCTACACCTTC
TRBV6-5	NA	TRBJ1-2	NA	CASSYGPGSSYGYTF	TGTGCCAGCAGTTACGGCCCGGGTTCCTCCTATGGCTACACCTTC
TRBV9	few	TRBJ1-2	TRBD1	CASSSGQGNTMPYGYTF	TGTGCCAGCAGCTCAGGACAGGGGAATACAATGCCCTATGGCTACACCTTC
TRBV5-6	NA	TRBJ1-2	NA	CASSAVGTPLNYGYTF	TGTGCCAGCAGCGCCGTTGGGACACCACTTAACTATGGCTACACCTTC
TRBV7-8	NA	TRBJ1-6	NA	CASSPRMSSSPLHF	TGTGCCAGCAGCCCAAGAATGTCTAGTTCACCCCTCCACTTT
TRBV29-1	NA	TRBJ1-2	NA	CSVVSGRTYGYTF	TGCAGCGTTGTCTCTGGGAGGACCTATGGCTACACCTTC
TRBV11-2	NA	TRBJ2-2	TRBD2	CASSPSGGASTGELFF	TGTGCCAGCAGCCCTAGCGGGGGGGCCAGCACCGGGGAGCTGTTTTTT
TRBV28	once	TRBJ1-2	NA	CASSSTLGANYGYTF	TGTGCCAGCAGTTCAACCTTAGGGGCGAACTATGGCTACACCTTC
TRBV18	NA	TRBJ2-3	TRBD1	CASSITGTGGPDTQYF	TGTGCCAGCTCAATTACCGGGACAGGAGGCCCAGATACGCAGTATTTT
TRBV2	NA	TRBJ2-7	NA	CASRDTGRGTYEQYF	TGTGCCAGCAGGGATACTGGTCGCGGCACCTACGAGCAGTACTTC
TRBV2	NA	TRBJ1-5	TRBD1	CASRAGQGAYQPQHF	TGTGCCAGCAGGGCGGGACAGGGGGCGTATCAGCCCCAGCATTTT
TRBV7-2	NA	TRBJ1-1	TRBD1	CASSMTGTGVSRNTEAFF	TGTGCCAGCAGCATGACCGGGACAGGGGTTTCGAGGAACACTGAAGCTTTCTTT
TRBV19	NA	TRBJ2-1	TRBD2	CASRTSGGHYNEQFF	TGTGCCTCGAGGACTAGCGGGGGCCACTACAATGAGCAGTTCTTC
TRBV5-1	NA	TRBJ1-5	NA	CASSLGTGVNQPQHF	TGCGCCAGCAGCTTGGGAACAGGAGTCAATCAGCCCCAGCATTTT